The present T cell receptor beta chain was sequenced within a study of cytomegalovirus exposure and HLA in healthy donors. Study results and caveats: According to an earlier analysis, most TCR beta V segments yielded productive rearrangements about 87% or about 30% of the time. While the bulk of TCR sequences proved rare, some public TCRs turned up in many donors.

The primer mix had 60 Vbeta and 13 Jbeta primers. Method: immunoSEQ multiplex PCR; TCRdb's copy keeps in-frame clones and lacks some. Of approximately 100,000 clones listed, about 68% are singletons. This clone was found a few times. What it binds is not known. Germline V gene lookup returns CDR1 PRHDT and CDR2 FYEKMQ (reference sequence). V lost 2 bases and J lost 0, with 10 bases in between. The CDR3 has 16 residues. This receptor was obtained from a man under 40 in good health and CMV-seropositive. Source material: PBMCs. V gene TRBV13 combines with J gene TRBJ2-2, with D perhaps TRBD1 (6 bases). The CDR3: CASSLQGRPNTGELFF. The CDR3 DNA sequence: TGTGCCAGCAGCTTACAGGGGCGTCCGAACACCGGGGAGCTGTTTTTT.